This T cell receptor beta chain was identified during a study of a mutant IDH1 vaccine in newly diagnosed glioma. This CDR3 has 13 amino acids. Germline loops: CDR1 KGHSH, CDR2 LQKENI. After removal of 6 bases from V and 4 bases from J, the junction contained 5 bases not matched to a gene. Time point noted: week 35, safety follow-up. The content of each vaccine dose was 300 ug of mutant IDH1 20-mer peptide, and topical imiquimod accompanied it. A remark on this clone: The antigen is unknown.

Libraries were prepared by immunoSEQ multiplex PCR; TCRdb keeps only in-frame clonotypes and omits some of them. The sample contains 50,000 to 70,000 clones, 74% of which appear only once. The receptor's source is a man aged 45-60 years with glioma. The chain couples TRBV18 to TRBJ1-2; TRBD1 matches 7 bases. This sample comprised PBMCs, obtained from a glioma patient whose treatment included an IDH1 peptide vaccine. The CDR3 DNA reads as TGTGCCAGCTCGCCGACAGGGACCTATGGCTACACCTTC. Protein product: CASSPTGTYGYTF.